A single sample gave rise to the 13 T cell receptor beta chains below, sequenced in a study of post-analysis software for immune sequencing data. General observations from the study: Several TRBV segments were more frequent in patients than controls; TRBV5-6, TRBV5-1 and TRBV20-1 belonged to this group.

Unique molecular identifiers tagged the TCR beta cDNA libraries. TCRdb itself ran the PCR reads through MiXCR, one entry per CDR3 protein. This table has 350,000 to 450,000 distinct CDR3 sequences, about 39% appearing once. No cognate antigen is known for these TCRs. The sequencing input was blood. These receptors originate from a girl aged 2-10 years with multiple sclerosis.

This clonotype appeared a single time. The rearrangement links TRBV29-1 to TRBJ2-5, with 8 bases fitting TRBD2. Per the germline V gene, CDR1 is SQVTM and CDR2 is ANQGSEA. V lost 2 bases and J lost 5; bases outside the gene matches: 10. The CDR3 totals 15 residues. DNA of the CDR3: TGCAGCGTTGAAATTGGCGGGGGGACCCAGGAGACCCAGTACTTC. It codes for CSVEIGGGTQETQYF.

The chain recombines TRBV5-1 with TRBJ1-2; no definite D call. CDR1 SGHRS and CDR2 YFSETQ come from the germline V gene. The CDR3 consists of 13 residues. Trimming stripped 1 base from V and 8 bases from J, with 12 bases between. The CDR3 bases are TGCGCCAGCAGCTTGACCGGGTTGGAAGGCTACACCTTC. This gives the protein CASSLTGLEGYTF.

As regards this clonotype: The junction departs from the called germline gene at one end, perhaps through a read error. J is TRBJ2-7 and V is TRBV4-1; D is perhaps TRBD1 (6 bases). Looked up from germline, CDR1 is MGHRA and CDR2 is YSYEKL. This CDR3 has 15 amino acids. CDR3 nucleotides: TGCGCCAACAGCCAAGGGGGTAATCGTGAGTTCGAGCAGTACTTC. It specifies CANSQGGNREFEQYF.

V usage is TRBV6-5 and J usage is TRBJ1-1; TRBD1 matches at 7 bases. The germline V gene encodes CDR1 MNHEY and CDR2 SVGAGI. The CDR3 runs to 15 residues. V dropped 2 bases and J dropped 3; count of bases not matched to a gene: 6. Here the CDR3 DNA reads TGTGCCAGCAGTTACCTGGCAGGGGGATACACTGAAGCTTTCTTT. It encodes CASSYLAGGYTEAFF.

V and J are TRBV6-2 or TRBV6-3 and TRBJ1-5, with D possibly TRBD1 on 6 matching bases. The CDR3 has 15 residues. Trimming stripped 6 bases from V and 3 bases from J, with 15 bases between. Germline V gene lookup returns CDR1 MNHEY and CDR2 SVGEGT. This CDR3 is CASSPKRTDNQPQHF. Here the CDR3 DNA reads TGTGCCAGCAGCCCCAAAAGGACAGACAATCAGCCCCAGCATTTT.

The chain couples TRBV7-3 to TRBJ2-7; 7 nucleotides match TRBD1. V dropped 8 bases and J dropped 4; count of bases not matched to a gene: 20. In germline, CDR1 is SGHTA, CDR2 FQGTGA. CDR3 length: 17 amino acids. CDR3 in DNA: TGTGCCAGCTTCCGGGACAGTCATTCTGGGAGTGAATACGAGCAGTACTTC. It translates to CASFRDSHSGSEYEQYF. Supplemented by reference TRBV7-3 and TRBJ2-7, the full variable domain reads GAGVSQTPSNKVTEKGKYVELRCDPISGHTALYWYRQSLGQGPEFLIYFQGTGAADDSGLPNDRFFAVRPEGSVSTLKIQRTERGDSAVYLCASFRDSHSGSEYEQYFGPGTRLTVT.

This clonotype appeared a few times. The rearrangement uses TRBV12-3 or TRBV12-4 and TRBJ1-2; D remains ambiguous. The CDR3 consists of 13 residues. Trimming stripped 3 bases from V and 6 bases from J, with 11 bases between. Here the CDR3 reads CASSFKSWDGYTF. The CDR3 nucleotides are TGTGCCAGCAGTTTCAAGTCCTGGGATGGCTACACCTTC.

This chain joins TRBV7-8 and TRBJ2-7, with D perhaps matching TRBD1 (5 bases). The last part of the DNA fits TRBJ2-5 better; the J call may be wrong. The CDR3 is 17 amino acids. The germline CDR1 and CDR2 sequences are SGHVS and FQNEAQ. In DNA form, the CDR3 reads TGTGCCAGCAGCTTAGAATGGGAACAGGCAAAACGAGAGACCCAGTACTTC. Residues: CASSLEWEQAKRETQYF.

The V and J genes are TRBV12-3 or TRBV12-4 and TRBJ1-2; no clear D. The CDR3 spans 12 residues. Trimming pared 3 bases from V and 2 bases from J, leaving 4 bases between. CDR3 region: CASSFGNYGYTF. Here the CDR3 DNA reads TGTGCCAGCAGTTTTGGAAACTATGGCTACACCTTC.

The V and J genes are TRBV15 and TRBJ2-3; 10 nucleotides agree with TRBD2. V shed 4 bases and J 2 bases; nucleotides not matched to a gene: 6. The CDR3 has 16 residues. CDR1 LNHNV and CDR2 YYDKDF come from the germline V gene (reference sequence). CDR3 in DNA: TGTGCCACCAGCATCGCTAGCGGGGGCTTCACAGATACGCAGTATTTT. It yields the protein CATSIASGGFTDTQYF.

The rearrangement links TRBV12-3 or TRBV12-4 to TRBJ2-1, with TRBD2 identical over 10 bases. V lost 5 bases to trimming and J lost 0 bases; unmatched junction nucleotides: 13. The CDR3 extends over 19 amino acids. CDR3 amino acids: CASSLGLAGATSSYNEQFF. Here the CDR3 DNA reads TGTGCCAGCAGTCTCGGGCTAGCGGGGGCCACAAGCTCCTACAATGAGCAGTTCTTC.

The CDR3 coding sequence is TGTGCCAGCAGCTTAGCGTTGAACAGAAACTACATGAACACTGAAGCTTTCTTT. This codes for CASSLALNRNYMNTEAFF. The rearrangement uses TRBV7-8 and TRBJ1-1; no clear D. Germline lookup yields CDR1 SGHVS and CDR2 FQNEAQ. This CDR3 spans 18 amino acids. The germline V and J ends were trimmed by 0 bases and 0 bases, with 17 bases remaining between them.

This clonotype was counted at least ten times. This chain joins TRBV7-3 and TRBJ2-1, with a tentative D call TRBD1 (5 bases). This CDR3 contains 14 residues. Trimming cost V 1 base and J 5 bases, with 9 bases left between them. Germline V gene data show CDR1 as SGHTA and CDR2 as FQGTGA. The CDR3 nucleotides are TGTGCCAGCAGCTTAAACCAGGGAAACAATGAGCAGTTCTTC. This sequence encodes CASSLNQGNNEQFF.